This entry is about one TCR beta chain. The antigen remains unidentified. The data belong to a study of Tregs in tolerant kidney transplant recipients. Findings and caveats of the study: Expanding Tregs on activated donor B cells appeared to best identify donor-specific TCRbeta clones. This study did not directly address biological reproducibility.

V was clipped by 5 bases and J by 6 bases; unmatched bases: 3. There are 13 residues in the CDR3. Germline CDR1 reads MNHNS; CDR2 reads SASEGT. The assay was immunoSEQ multiplex PCR, and TCRdb's table has in-frame clones only and misses some. The sample lists some 70,000 clones; around 83% were seen once. Sample: CD4+ T cells from blood. The gene calls are TRBV6-1 and TRBJ1-5; 8 bases map to TRBD1. The receptor's source is a human donor in good health. The CDR3 DNA reads TGTGCCAGCAGTCAGGGGGCGGGTCAGCCCCAGCATTTT. Translation: CASSQGAGQPQHF.